Sequencing of this T cell receptor (beta chain) was carried out in a study of blood T cell repertoires in COVID-19. Study details: The analysed material was cDNA or gDNA that came from T cells, B-cell-depleted T cells, or PBMCs.

CDR1 LGHNT and CDR2 FRNRAP come from the germline V gene. V shed 4 bases, J shed 3 bases, and the junction held 6 bases outside the gene matches. The CDR3 is 15 residues long. As originally analysed: Amplified reference gene primers provided the basis for estimating nucleated cell counts. Repertoires were generated with immunoSEQ multiplex PCR, while TCRdb's copy carries only in-frame clones and drops some. That table furnishes V, J and clone size, whereas the DNA furnished D and trimming. The sample records 20,000 to 25,000 clones, 80% to 90% being singletons. The chain employs TRBV12-5 and TRBJ1-3, with 7 bases matching TRBD1. The origin of this receptor is a woman of 80 years or more with active or convalescent COVID-19. Sequences were obtained from peripheral blood. This CDR3 reads CASGWGDRFGNTIYF. The CDR3 DNA reads TGTGCTAGTGGTTGGGGGGACAGATTTGGAAACACCATATATTTT. The entire variable domain, with the rest obtained from reference TRBV12-5 and TRBJ1-3, is as follows: DARVTQTPRHKVTEMGQEVTMRCQPILGHNTVFWYRQTMMQGLELLAYFRNRAPLDDSGMPKDRFSAEMPDATLATLKIQPSEPRDSAVYFCASGWGDRFGNTIYFGEGSWLTVV.